The clone carrying this TCR beta chain has only a few counts. Antigen unknown. The sample originates from a study of cytomegalovirus exposure and HLA in healthy donors. PCR employed 60 Vbeta and 13 Jbeta primers. Measured with immunoSEQ multiplex PCR; TCRdb has only the in-frame clones, and not every one. Here the sample spans some 120,000 clones, 79% being singletons. The germline gives CDR1 SGHKS, CDR2 YYEKEE (reference sequence). This CDR3 is 20 amino acids long. With 0 bases removed from V and 1 base from J, the gap between germline ends came to 24 bases. General study results and limits: Prediction of most subjects' HLA-A and HLA-B alleles by TCR beta sequences was reportedly accurate. Through in vitro validation, three CMV-associated chains were shown to be specific for CMV antigens. TCR beta chains numbering approximately 150 were designated cytomegalovirus-associated.

Sequenced sample: PBMCs. The sequence derives from a man aged 18 to 30 in good health and CMV-seronegative. The rearrangement joins TRBV5-5 to TRBJ2-3; possible D gene TRBD2, 5 bases. As DNA, the CDR3 is TGTGCCAGCAGCTTGGTCCACGGCGGGTTGCTAGCTCGGGGCACAGATACGCAGTATTTT. Protein: CASSLVHGGLLARGTDTQYF.